This passage covers 32 T cell receptor beta chains from one sample sequenced in a study of identical twins. MiXCR was run by TCRdb on the 5' RACE reads, yielding one entry per CDR3 protein. The sample carries about 700,000 distinct CDR3 sequences, around 5.7% recorded once. The sample consisted of naive T cells sorted from blood. The receptors were gathered from a man between 18 and 35 years old in good health.

This clonotype has just a few counts. The chain employs TRBV3-1 and TRBJ2-3; D is perhaps TRBD2 (5 bases). Germline V lookup: CDR1 LGHDT, CDR2 YNNKEL (reference sequence). V dropped 2 bases and J dropped 3 bases, with 15 bases sitting between them. The CDR3 is 16 residues long. CDR3 nucleotides: TGTGCCAGCAGCCAATGGTTCCGGGATGGGACAGATACGCAGTATTTT. This translates into CASSQWFRDGTDTQYF.

This clonotype was counted many times. The chain recombines TRBV5-1 with TRBJ2-1; a weak D match, TRBD1 (6 bases). The V and J ends lost 0 bases and 8 bases respectively, with 24 bases between them. The CDR3 length is 18 residues. CDR1 is SGHRS and CDR2 is YFSETQ in the germline V gene. CDR3 region: CASSLAEGVWSLNYEQFF. The CDR3 nucleotides read TGCGCCAGCAGCTTGGCCGAGGGGGTCTGGTCCCTAAATTATGAGCAGTTCTTC. Variable domain in full (rest from reference TRBV5-1 and TRBJ2-1): KAGVTQTPRYLIKTRGQQVTLSCSPISGHRSVSWYQQTPGQGLQFLFEYFSETQRNKGNFPGRFSGRQFSNSRSEMNVSTLELGDSALYLCASSLAEGVWSLNYEQFFGPGTRLTVL.

Ten or more counts support this clonotype. The chain has TRBV20-1 and TRBJ1-6; TRBD1 matches 8 bases. The J segment lost 8 bases and the V segment lost 3 bases, leaving 6 bases of the junction unmatched. CDR1 and CDR2 from the germline V gene are DFQATT and SNEGSKA (reference sequence). The CDR3 has 14 residues. Here the CDR3 DNA reads TGCAGTGCTAGTGGACAGGGTGGATATTCACCCCTCCACTTT. This encodes CSASGQGGYSPLHF.

Ten or more counts support this clonotype. This chain uses TRBV5-1 with TRBJ2-1; tentative D call: TRBD1 (5 bases). V was clipped by 4 bases and J by 0 bases, with 8 bases between them. The germline V gene has CDR1 SGHRS and CDR2 YFSETQ. This CDR3 spans 14 amino acids. The CDR3 DNA reads as TGCGCCAGCAGCGAAGGGGCCTCCTACAATGAGCAGTTCTTC. Translation: CASSEGASYNEQFF. Together with reference TRBV5-1 and TRBJ2-1, the CDR3 gives the full variable domain: KAGVTQTPRYLIKTRGQQVTLSCSPISGHRSVSWYQQTPGQGLQFLFEYFSETQRNKGNFPGRFSGRQFSNSRSEMNVSTLELGDSALYLCASSEGASYNEQFFGPGTRLTVL.

This clonotype was recorded a few times. The genes are TRBV7-2 and TRBJ2-1; TRBD1 aligns across 11 bases. The J segment lost 4 bases and the V segment lost 5 bases, leaving 10 bases of the junction unmatched. The CDR3 is made up of 17 amino acids. Germline lookup yields CDR1 SGHTA and CDR2 FQGNSA. CDR3 bases: TGTGCCAGCAGCGGACAGGGGGCTCTACCGGGATACAATGAGCAGTTCTTC. This codes for CASSGQGALPGYNEQFF.

This clonotype was counted many times. The chain carries TRBV9 and TRBJ2-1; D is unresolved. V lost 0 bases and J lost 5, with 9 bases in between. In germline, CDR1 is SGDLS, CDR2 YYNGEE. This CDR3 comprises 14 residues. The CDR3 sequence is CASSVAYRNNEQFF. CDR3 nucleotide sequence: TGTGCCAGCAGCGTAGCCTACAGAAACAATGAGCAGTTCTTC. Using reference TRBV9 and TRBJ2-1 for the parts outside the CDR3, the full variable domain is DSGVTQTPKHLITATGQRVTLRCSPRSGDLSVYWYQQSLDQGLQFLIQYYNGEERAKGNILERFSAQQFPDLHSELNLSSLELGDSALYFCASSVAYRNNEQFFGPGTRLTVL.

In this sample, this clonotype turned up many times. The J gene is TRBJ2-1, the V gene TRBV5-1; D is ambiguous. CDR1 is SGHRS and CDR2 is YFSETQ in the germline V gene. Between the trimmed V and J ends, which lost 1 base and 6 bases, there was a span of 5 bases. This CDR3 comprises 12 residues. This CDR3 reads CASSLFSNEQFF. As DNA, the CDR3 is TGCGCCAGCAGCTTGTTTTCCAATGAGCAGTTCTTC.

This clonotype was detected many times. V is TRBV29-1 and J is TRBJ2-5; possible D gene TRBD1, 5 bases. Germline assignment: CDR1 SQVTM and CDR2 ANQGSEA. There are 11 residues in the CDR3. Trimming pared 4 bases from V and 9 bases from J, leaving 12 bases between. As DNA, the CDR3 is TGCAGCGTTGTAGGGGATGTCCCCCAGTACTTC. This sequence encodes CSVVGDVPQYF.

Ten or more counts support this clonotype. The gene calls are TRBV20-1 and TRBJ1-1; 9 bases fit TRBD1. The CDR3 totals 13 residues. Germline V gene data show CDR1 as DFQATT and CDR2 as SNEGSKA (reference sequence). V lost 1 base, J lost 7 bases, and 4 bases stayed unmatched. In nucleotides, the CDR3 is TGCAGTGCTAGAGGTTCGGGACAGGGTGAAGCTTTCTTT. The encoded protein is CSARGSGQGEAFF.

This clonotype was picked up a small number of times. The CDR3 reads CASSLTSGVHTEAFF. CDR3 coding DNA: TGTGCCAGCAGCTTAACGTCAGGGGTCCACACTGAAGCTTTCTTT. The gene calls are TRBV7-3 and TRBJ1-1; tentatively, D is TRBD1 (6 bases). With 0 bases removed from V and 3 bases from J, the gap between germline ends came to 11 bases. This CDR3 has 15 residues. The germline CDR1 and CDR2 sequences are SGHTA and FQGTGA.

This clonotype was counted ten times or more. The chain is built from TRBV5-6 and TRBJ1-5; D remains ambiguous. Trimming pared 0 bases from V and 9 bases from J, leaving 7 bases between. The CDR3 covers 12 residues. Germline values: CDR1 SGHDT, CDR2 YYEEEE. In nucleotides, the CDR3 is TGTGCCAGCAGCTTGGCCCGCGGGCCCCAGCATTTT. Protein sequence: CASSLARGPQHF. The complete variable domain, with remaining parts taken from reference TRBV5-6 and TRBJ1-5, reads DAGVTQSPTHLIKTRGQQVTLRCSPKSGHDTVSWYQQALGQGPQFIFQYYEEEERQRGNFPDRFSGHQFPNYSSELNVNALLLGDSALYLCASSLARGPQHFGDGTRLSIL.

This clonotype was seen repeatedly, ten times or more. The CDR3 spells CATSDLRQGQVSQYF. For the CDR3, the DNA is TGTGCCACCAGTGATTTGAGGCAGGGGCAGGTGTCGCAGTATTTT. This rearrangement joins TRBV24-1 to TRBJ2-3, with D possibly TRBD1 on 6 matching bases. Deletions cut 0 bases from V and 10 bases from J, with 16 bases between. CDR3 length: 15 residues. Germline V CDR1 and CDR2: KGHDR, SFDVKD.

This clonotype was observed a few times. The rearrangement joins TRBV5-1 to TRBJ2-1, with TRBD1 matching over 9 bases. V trimming: 6 bases; J trimming: 2 bases; junction bases outside the gene matches: 6. Germline CDR1 is SGHRS and CDR2 is YFSETQ. This CDR3 is built from 15 residues. DNA for the CDR3: TGCGCCAGCAACGCGGGGGACAGGGCCTACAATGAGCAGTTCTTC. This encodes CASNAGDRAYNEQFF.

The sample holds many counts of this clonotype. This rearrangement joins TRBV20-1 to TRBJ1-4; the D is unclear. Germline V gene data show CDR1 as DFQATT and CDR2 as SNEGSKA (reference sequence). The V end was cut by 3 bases, the J end by 2 bases, with 7 bases between. The CDR3 length is 13 residues. CDR3 in amino acids: CSASQGTNEKLFF. The CDR3 bases are TGCAGTGCTAGTCAAGGGACTAATGAAAAACTGTTTTTT.

There are a few counts of this clonotype. The CDR3 is CASSQRDGGRRQPQHF. In DNA form, the CDR3 reads TGTGCCAGCAGCCAAAGAGATGGGGGGCGCCGGCAGCCCCAGCATTTT. This sequence joins TRBV28 and TRBJ1-5; the D gene is possibly TRBD1 (6 bases). The CDR3 spans 16 residues. Trimming took off 6 bases at V and 7 bases at J, with 22 bases between the two ends. Germline CDR1 is MDHEN and CDR2 is SYDVKM.

In this sample, this clonotype turned up a few times. The chain is built from TRBV20-1 and TRBJ2-3, with 8 positions matching TRBD2. Germline-derived CDR1 and CDR2 are DFQATT and SNEGSKA (reference sequence). V shed 3 bases and J 0 bases; nucleotides not matched to a gene: 11. The CDR3 totals 17 residues. The DNA of the CDR3 is TGCAGTGCTAGTGGGACGGGAGGGGGAGTGAGCACAGATACGCAGTATTTT. Its translation is CSASGTGGGVSTDTQYF.

The CDR3 nucleotides are TGTGCCAGCAGCCGGCCAGGACAGCTTTTGCCTGAAGCTTTCTTT. Protein product: CASSRPGQLLPEAFF. The chain uses TRBV5-6 and TRBJ1-1; possible D gene TRBD1, 6 bases. The CDR3 spans 15 residues. Germline V gene lookup returns CDR1 SGHDT and CDR2 YYEEEE. Trimming took off 4 bases at V and 6 bases at J, with 19 bases between the two ends.

This clonotype was seen ten or more times. The CDR3 DNA sequence: TGTGCCAGCAGTTATAGCGGGGCTAGCACAGATACGCAGTATTTT. Protein product: CASSYSGASTDTQYF. The chain employs TRBV7-9 and TRBJ2-3, with 8 bases fitting TRBD2. This CDR3 has 15 residues. With V trimmed by 6 bases and J by 0 bases, 5 bases remained unmatched. CDR1 and CDR2 (germline): SEHNR, FQNEAQ (reference sequence).

There are a few counts of this clonotype. The chain's CDR3 is CASSENSFGANVLTF. In DNA, the CDR3 is TGTGCCAGCAGTGAAAATAGTTTCGGGGCCAACGTCCTGACTTTC. This chain links TRBV6-1 with TRBJ2-6; D ambiguous. The V end was cut by 2 bases, the J end by 4 bases, with 9 bases between. Germline V gene sequence: CDR1 MNHNS, CDR2 SASEGT. This CDR3 is built from 15 residues.

This clonotype was counted ten times or more. This chain uses TRBV12-3 or TRBV12-4 with TRBJ1-1; D remains unclear. This CDR3 has 13 residues. V was shortened by 2 bases and J by 3 bases, with 7 bases between the two germline ends. CDR3 residues: CASSLLQDTEAFF. The CDR3 nucleotides are TGTGCCAGCAGTTTACTTCAGGACACTGAAGCTTTCTTT.

The genes are TRBV7-8 and TRBJ2-3, with 9 bases identical to TRBD1. Germline loops: CDR1 SGHVS, CDR2 FQNEAQ. This CDR3 has 17 amino acids. The ends lost 5 bases at V and 2 bases at J; junction bases unmatched: 11. The CDR3 region is CASSPQRDRVITDTQYF. As DNA, the CDR3 is TGTGCCAGCAGCCCCCAGCGGGACAGGGTCATCACAGATACGCAGTATTTT.

This sequence joins TRBV27 and TRBJ2-1; D uncertain. The germline V gene has CDR1 MNHEY and CDR2 SMNVEV (reference sequence). V shed 5 bases and J shed 1 base, with 15 bases lying between them. CDR3 length: 16 amino acids. The CDR3 loop reads CASSPEPDRSYNEQFF. The CDR3 DNA follows: TGTGCCAGCAGTCCTGAGCCGGACCGGTCCTACAATGAGCAGTTCTTC.

This clonotype was counted at least ten times. This chain uses TRBV6-5 with TRBJ1-1; unclear D gene. The CDR3 runs 12 residues. V lost 5 bases, J lost 1 base, and 5 bases lay in between. Germline assignment: CDR1 MNHEY and CDR2 SVGAGI. The DNA for the CDR3 is TGTGCCAGCAGTAAGGGGAACACTGAAGCTTTCTTT. Its protein is CASSKGNTEAFF.

This clonotype appeared many times. The CDR3 here is CASSLVAGSEETQYF. The CDR3 nucleotides are TGCGCCAGCAGCTTGGTCGCAGGTAGTGAAGAGACCCAGTACTTC. The rearrangement joins TRBV5-1 to TRBJ2-5; D is unclear. From germline, CDR1 is SGHRS and CDR2 YFSETQ. This CDR3 is 15 amino acids long. V lost 0 bases and J 3 bases, leaving 12 bases between the germline ends. Variable domain in full (rest from reference TRBV5-1 and TRBJ2-5): KAGVTQTPRYLIKTRGQQVTLSCSPISGHRSVSWYQQTPGQGLQFLFEYFSETQRNKGNFPGRFSGRQFSNSRSEMNVSTLELGDSALYLCASSLVAGSEETQYFGPGTRLLVL.

A few counts support this clonotype. This chain joins TRBV10-3 and TRBJ2-3, with 12 bases aligning to TRBD2. In germline, CDR1 is ENHRY, CDR2 SYGVKD. The CDR3 has 16 residues. Losses at the gene ends were 6 bases for V and 2 bases for J; bases not matched to a gene: 6. The CDR3 protein is CAIRFRLAGATDTQYF. The CDR3 coding sequence is TGTGCCATCAGATTTCGACTAGCGGGGGCCACAGATACGCAGTATTTT.

This chain connects TRBV20-1 to TRBJ2-4; the match to TRBD1 covers 8 bases. V shed 6 bases, J shed 8 bases, and the junction held 3 bases outside the gene matches. This CDR3 has 11 amino acids. The V gene's germline CDR1 is DFQATT and CDR2 SNEGSKA (reference sequence). The CDR3 here is CSAYRGYIQYF. The CDR3 DNA sequence: TGCAGTGCCTACAGGGGGTACATTCAGTACTTC.

This clonotype was detected ten times or more. The rearrangement joins TRBV20-1 to TRBJ2-7; TRBD2 aligns across 10 bases. The J segment lost 2 bases and the V segment lost 3 bases, leaving 7 bases of the junction unmatched. CDR1 and CDR2 (germline): DFQATT, SNEGSKA (reference sequence). This CDR3 comprises 15 residues. CDR3 loop: CSASSLAGVTYEQYF. The CDR3 bases are TGCAGTGCTAGTTCCCTAGCGGGAGTAACCTACGAGCAGTACTTC.

This clonotype appeared a few times. This chain connects TRBV24-1 to TRBJ2-2, with D hard to call. Germline-derived CDR1 and CDR2 are KGHDR and SFDVKD. This CDR3 spans 14 amino acids. Trimming took off 8 bases at V and 0 bases at J, with 9 bases between the two ends. The CDR3 here is CATKGPTNTGELFF. CDR3 in DNA: TGTGCCACCAAAGGGCCTACGAACACCGGGGAGCTGTTTTTT.

There are many counts of this clonotype. DNA for the CDR3: TGTGCCAGCGCGGGAGACCAGCCCCAGCATTTT. It is translated as CASAGDQPQHF. The V gene is TRBV6-6, the J gene TRBJ1-5, with D hard to call. Looked up from germline, CDR1 is MNHNY and CDR2 is SVGAGI (reference sequence). The germline V and J ends were trimmed by 8 bases and 7 bases, with 9 bases remaining between them. The CDR3 is made up of 11 amino acids.

In this sample, this clonotype turned up many times. This CDR3 reads CSASRFAEQFF. CDR3 in DNA: TGCAGTGCTAGTCGTTTCGCGGAGCAGTTCTTC. The chain uses TRBV20-1 and TRBJ2-1; D remains ambiguous. V was shortened by 3 bases and J by 10 bases, with 10 bases between the two germline ends. Germline assignment: CDR1 DFQATT and CDR2 SNEGSKA (reference sequence). The CDR3 is made up of 11 amino acids.

This clonotype was seen ten or more times. The V gene is TRBV20-1, the J gene TRBJ1-4; D unclear. Trimming took off 5 bases at V and 8 bases at J, with 12 bases between the two ends. Germline V CDR1 and CDR2: DFQATT, SNEGSKA (reference sequence). The CDR3 has 12 residues. CDR3 sequence: CSAPEGGEKLFF. The CDR3 bases are TGCAGTGCTCCCGAGGGTGGGGAAAAACTGTTTTTT.

This clonotype was seen at least ten times. The rearrangement joins TRBV5-1 to TRBJ2-1; 8 bases align to TRBD1. This CDR3 comprises 16 residues. In germline, CDR1 is SGHRS, CDR2 YFSETQ. V shed 4 bases and J 4 bases; nucleotides not matched to a gene: 10. The CDR3 here is CASSTYGDRQYNEQFF. CDR3 DNA sequence: TGCGCCAGCAGCACCTATGGGGACAGGCAGTACAATGAGCAGTTCTTC.